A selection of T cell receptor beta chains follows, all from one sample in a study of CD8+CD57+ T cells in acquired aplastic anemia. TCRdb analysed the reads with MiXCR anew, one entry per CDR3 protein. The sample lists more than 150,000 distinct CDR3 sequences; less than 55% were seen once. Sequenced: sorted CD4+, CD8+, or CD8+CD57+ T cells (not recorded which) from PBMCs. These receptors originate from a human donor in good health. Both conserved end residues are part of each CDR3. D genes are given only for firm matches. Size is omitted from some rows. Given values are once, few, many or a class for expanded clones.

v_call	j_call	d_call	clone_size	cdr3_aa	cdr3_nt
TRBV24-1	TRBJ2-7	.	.	CATRGLILFGAYEQYF	TGTGCCACCAGAGGACTAATTTTGTTTGGGGCCTACGAGCAGTACTTC
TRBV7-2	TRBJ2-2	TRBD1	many	CASSRDRGGTGELFF	TGTGCCAGCAGCAGGGACAGGGGAGGGACCGGGGAGCTGTTTTTT
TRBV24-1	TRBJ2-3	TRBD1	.	CATSARPGQGVGSDTQYF	TGTGCCACCAGTGCCCGCCCTGGACAGGGGGTTGGTTCAGATACGCAGTATTTT
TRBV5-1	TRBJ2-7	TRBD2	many	CASSLVGGLAGEQYF	TGCGCCAGCAGCTTGGTTGGGGGACTAGCGGGCGAGCAGTACTTC
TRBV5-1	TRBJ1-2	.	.	CASSLAGQGSGYTF	TGCGCCAGCAGCTTGGCCGGTCAGGGGTCTGGCTACACCTTC
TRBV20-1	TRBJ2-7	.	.	CSARGGRDPYEQYF	TGCAGTGCTAGGGGAGGACGGGATCCCTACGAGCAGTACTTC
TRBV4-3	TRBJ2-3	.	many	CASSQAPGDTQYF	TGCGCCAGCAGCCAAGCCCCGGGAGATACGCAGTATTTT
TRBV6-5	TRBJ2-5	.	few	CASSYGGPQGTQYF	TGTGCCAGCAGTTACGGGGGTCCCCAAGGGACCCAGTACTTC
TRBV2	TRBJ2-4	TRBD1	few	CASREDRGRAKNIQYF	TGTGCCAGCAGGGAGGACAGGGGAAGAGCCAAAAACATTCAGTACTTC
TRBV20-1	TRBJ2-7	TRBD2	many	CSARGAGAPNEQYF	TGCAGTGCTAGAGGGGCGGGAGCTCCCAACGAGCAGTACTTC
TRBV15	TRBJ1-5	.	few	CATEGEDNQPQHF	TGTGCCACCGAGGGGGAGGACAATCAGCCCCAGCATTTT
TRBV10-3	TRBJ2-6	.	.	CAIAFGTGIISGANVLTF	TGTGCCATCGCGTTCGGAACAGGGATAATATCTGGGGCCAACGTCCTGACTTTC
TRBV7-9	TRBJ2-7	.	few	CASSLELAVQYF	TGTGCCAGCAGCTTAGAGTTGGCGGTGCAGTACTTC
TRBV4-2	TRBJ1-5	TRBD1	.	CASSIGQVVNQPQHF	TGTGCCAGCAGCATAGGACAGGTTGTCAATCAGCCCCAGCATTTT
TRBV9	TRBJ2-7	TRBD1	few	CASSVDGQGADEQYF	TGTGCCAGCAGCGTAGATGGGCAGGGGGCAGACGAGCAGTACTTC
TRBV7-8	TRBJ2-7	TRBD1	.	CASSPRDRGPSYEQYF	TGTGCCAGCAGCCCGCGGGACAGGGGCCCCTCCTACGAGCAGTACTTC
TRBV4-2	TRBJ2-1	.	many	CASSWTGNEQFF	TGTGCCAGCAGCTGGACTGGGAATGAGCAGTTCTTC
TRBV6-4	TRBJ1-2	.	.	CASTTGTVGYTF	TGTGCCAGTACCACAGGGACTGTCGGCTACACCTTC
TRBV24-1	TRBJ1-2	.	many	CATSDSHGTFYGYTF	TGTGCCACCAGTGATTCACACGGGACATTTTATGGCTACACCTTC
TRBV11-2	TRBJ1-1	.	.	CASSLGRGWKNTEAFF	TGTGCCAGCAGCTTAGGACGGGGTTGGAAGAACACTGAAGCTTTCTTT
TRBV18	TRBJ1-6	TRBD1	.	CASSPRTTTGLDSPLHF	TGTGCCAGCTCACCAAGAACGACGACAGGGTTGGATTCACCCCTCCACTTT
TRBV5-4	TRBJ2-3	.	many	CASSSLGSGGTDTQYF	TGTGCCAGCAGCTCCTTGGGCAGCGGAGGCACAGATACGCAGTATTTT
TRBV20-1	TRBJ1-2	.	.	CSAKRNNGYTF	TGCAGTGCTAAACGTAACAATGGCTACACCTTC
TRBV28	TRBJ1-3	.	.	CASSLPITGNTIYF	TGTGCCAGCAGTTTACCCATCACTGGAAACACCATATATTTT
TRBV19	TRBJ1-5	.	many	CASTREEGVNQPQHF	TGTGCCAGTACCCGCGAGGAAGGGGTTAATCAGCCCCAGCATTTT